This T cell receptor (beta chain) was captured in a study of metastatic and nonmetastatic thyroid tumors. Looking at the study overall: Samples came from malignant and benign thyroid patients, and repertoires were compared across blood and tumor or nodule tissue.

General study findings and limits: As reported, TCR beta diversity in blood and tumor was significantly higher in malignant thyroid tumors than in benign nodules.

The CDR3 runs to 14 residues. Germline V lookup: CDR1 SGHVS, CDR2 FNYEAQ. The ends were cut back, 5 bases at V and 8 bases at J, with 15 bases in the middle. This clone was recorded at least ten times. Antigen specificity is unknown. Other DNA variants within this sample encode the same CDR3. Under the authors' procedure: Across clinicopathological groups, CDR3 differences served as the basis for building a distant-metastasis classifier for papillary thyroid cancer. TCRdb re-called clones from the PCR reads using MiXCR. The V and J calls come from TCRdb's annotation, not from the publication. The profile shows about 13,000 clones, 33% of them singletons. Before thyroid surgery, none of the patients had received any treatment.

This rearrangement joins TRBV7-6 to TRBJ1-4, with D uncertain. The receptor comes from a male donor with papillary thyroid cancer or a benign thyroid nodule (not recorded which). Some clones in this sample may be carry-over from other donors' samples. The sample comprised tumor tissue. The CDR3 spells CASSQTISGEKLFF. In DNA form, the CDR3 reads TGTGCCAGCAGCCAGACGATATCTGGGGAAAAACTGTTTTTT. Combining the CDR3 with reference TRBV7-6 and TRBJ1-4 gives the whole variable domain GAGVSQSPRYKVTKRGQDVALRCDPISGHVSLYWYRQALGQGPEFLTYFNYEAQQDKSGLPNDRFSAERPEGSISTLTIQRTEQRDSAMYRCASSQTISGEKLFFGSGTQLSVL.